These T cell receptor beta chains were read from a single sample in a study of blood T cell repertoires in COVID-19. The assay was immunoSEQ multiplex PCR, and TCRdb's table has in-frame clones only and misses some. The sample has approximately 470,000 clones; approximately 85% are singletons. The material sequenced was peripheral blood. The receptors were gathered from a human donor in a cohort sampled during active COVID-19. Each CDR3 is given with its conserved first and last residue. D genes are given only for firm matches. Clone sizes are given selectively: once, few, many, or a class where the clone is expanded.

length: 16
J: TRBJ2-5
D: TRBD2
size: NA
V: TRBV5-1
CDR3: CASSFRLADDQETQYF
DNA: TGCGCCAGCAGCTTTCGACTAGCGGACGACCAAGAGACCCAGTACTTC

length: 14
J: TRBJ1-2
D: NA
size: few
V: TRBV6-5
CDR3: CASSRQVQNYGYTF
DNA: TGTGCCAGCAGTCGACAGGTCCAAAACTATGGCTACACCTTC

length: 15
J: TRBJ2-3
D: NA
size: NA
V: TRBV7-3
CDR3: CASSYGGPGSDTQYF
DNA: TGTGCCAGCAGCTACGGGGGTCCCGGGTCAGATACGCAGTATTTT

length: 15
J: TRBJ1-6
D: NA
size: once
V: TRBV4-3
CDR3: CASSHLGQTNSPLHF
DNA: TGCGCCAGCAGCCACCTTGGACAGACTAATTCACCCCTCCACTTT

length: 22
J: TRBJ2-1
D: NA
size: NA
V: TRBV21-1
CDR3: CASSNPGPPGLAGGPIYNEQFF
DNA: TGTGCCAGCAGTAATCCAGGCCCCCCGGGACTAGCGGGAGGGCCTATCTACAATGAGCAGTTCTTC

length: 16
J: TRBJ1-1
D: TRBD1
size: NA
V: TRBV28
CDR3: CASSSRGTGSNTEAFF
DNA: TGTGCCAGCAGCTCCCGCGGGACAGGGTCGAACACTGAAGCTTTCTTT

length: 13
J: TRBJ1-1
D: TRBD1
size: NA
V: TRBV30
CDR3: CAWSVAGGTEAFF
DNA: TGTGCCTGGAGTGTAGCAGGGGGCACTGAAGCTTTCTTT

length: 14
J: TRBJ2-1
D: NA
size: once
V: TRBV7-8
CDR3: CASSLAWAKGEQFF
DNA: TGTGCCAGCAGCTTAGCATGGGCTAAAGGCGAGCAGTTCTTC

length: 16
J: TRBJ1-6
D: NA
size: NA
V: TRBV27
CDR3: CASSPPTTMRNSPLHF
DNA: TGTGCCAGCAGTCCCCCCACCACCATGAGGAATTCACCCCTCCACTTT

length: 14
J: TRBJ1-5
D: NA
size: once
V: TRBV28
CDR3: CASSFHTANQPQHF
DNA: TGTGCCAGCAGTTTCCACACCGCCAATCAGCCCCAGCATTTT

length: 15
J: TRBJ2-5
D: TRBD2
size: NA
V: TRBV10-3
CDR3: CAIKLAGGPQETQYF
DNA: TGTGCCATCAAACTAGCGGGAGGGCCCCAAGAGACCCAGTACTTC

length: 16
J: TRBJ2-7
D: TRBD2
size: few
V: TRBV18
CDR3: CASSPVLAGGSYEQYF
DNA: TGTGCCAGCTCACCAGTACTAGCGGGGGGGTCCTACGAGCAGTACTTC

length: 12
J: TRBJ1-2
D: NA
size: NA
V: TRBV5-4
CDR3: CASSSQGYGYTF
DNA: TGTGCCAGCAGCTCTCAGGGTTATGGCTACACCTTC

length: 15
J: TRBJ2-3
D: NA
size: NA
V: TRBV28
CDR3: CASSRPGTGTDTQYF
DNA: TGTGCCAGCAGTCGACCCGGGACTGGCACAGATACGCAGTATTTT

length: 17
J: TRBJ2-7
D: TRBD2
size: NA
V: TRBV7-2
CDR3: CASSSPGAGPSEYEQYF
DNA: TGTGCCAGCAGTTCTCCTGGAGCGGGACCTTCTGAGTACGAGCAGTACTTC

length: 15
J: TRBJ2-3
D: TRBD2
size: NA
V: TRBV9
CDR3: CASSDSSGITDTQYF
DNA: TGTGCCAGCAGTGATTCTAGCGGGATCACAGATACGCAGTATTTT

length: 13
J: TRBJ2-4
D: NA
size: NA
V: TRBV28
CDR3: CASDEGGKNIQYF
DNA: TGTGCCAGCGACGAGGGCGGCAAAAACATTCAGTACTTC

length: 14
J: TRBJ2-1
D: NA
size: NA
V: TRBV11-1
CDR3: CASTPDRDYNEQFF
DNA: TGTGCCAGCACCCCAGATCGGGACTACAATGAGCAGTTCTTC

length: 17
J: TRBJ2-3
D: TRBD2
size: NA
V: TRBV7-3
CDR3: CASSSVAAGGPGDTQYF
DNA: TGTGCCAGCAGCTCGGTGGCAGCGGGAGGGCCAGGTGATACGCAGTATTTT

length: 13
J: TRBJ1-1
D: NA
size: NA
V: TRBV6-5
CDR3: CASSYSPSTEAFF
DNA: TGTGCCAGCAGTTACTCGCCCAGCACTGAAGCTTTCTTT

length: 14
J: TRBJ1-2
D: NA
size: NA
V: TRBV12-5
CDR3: CASAPPEENYGYTF
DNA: TGTGCTAGTGCCCCCCCCGAGGAGAACTATGGCTACACCTTC

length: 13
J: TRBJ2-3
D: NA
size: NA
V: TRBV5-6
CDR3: CASSLRVRDTQYF
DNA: TGTGCCAGCAGCTTGCGGGTCCGGGATACGCAGTATTTT

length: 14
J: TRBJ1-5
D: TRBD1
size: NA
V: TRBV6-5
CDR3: CASIRQGQDQPQHF
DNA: TGTGCCAGCATCAGACAGGGTCAGGATCAGCCCCAGCATTTT

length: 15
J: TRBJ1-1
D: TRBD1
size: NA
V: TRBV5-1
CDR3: CASSLARGRVTEAFF
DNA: TGCGCCAGCAGCTTAGCCAGGGGGCGGGTAACTGAAGCTTTCTTT

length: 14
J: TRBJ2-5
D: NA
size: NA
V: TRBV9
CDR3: CASSPQFYQETQYF
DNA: TGTGCCAGCAGCCCCCAATTTTACCAAGAGACCCAGTACTTC

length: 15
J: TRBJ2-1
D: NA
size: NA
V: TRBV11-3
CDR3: CASSRGSLAYNEQFF
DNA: TGTGCCAGCAGCCGTGGGAGTCTAGCCTACAATGAGCAGTTCTTC

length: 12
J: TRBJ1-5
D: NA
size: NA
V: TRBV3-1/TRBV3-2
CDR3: CASSLRTGSQHF
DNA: TGTGCCAGCAGCCTTCGGACGGGATCCCAGCATTTT

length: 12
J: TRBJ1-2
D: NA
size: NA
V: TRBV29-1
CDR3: CSVAPRNYGYTF
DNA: TGCAGCGTTGCCCCCCGGAACTATGGCTACACCTTC

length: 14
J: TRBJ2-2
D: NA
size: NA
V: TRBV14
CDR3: CASSYPGRAGELFF
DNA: TGTGCCAGCAGCTATCCCGGCAGGGCCGGGGAGCTGTTTTTT

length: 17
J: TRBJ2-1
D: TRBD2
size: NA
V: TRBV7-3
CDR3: CASSLGGAGGAYNEQFF
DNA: TGTGCCAGCAGCTTAGGAGGAGCGGGAGGAGCCTACAATGAGCAGTTCTTC

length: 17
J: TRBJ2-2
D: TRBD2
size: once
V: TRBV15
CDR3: CATSPHSLPGGTGELFF
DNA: TGTGCCACCAGCCCACACTCACTCCCGGGGGGAACCGGGGAGCTGTTTTTT

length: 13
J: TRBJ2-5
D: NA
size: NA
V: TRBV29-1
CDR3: CSVDVGARETQYF
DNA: TGCAGCGTTGACGTAGGGGCACGGGAGACCCAGTACTTC

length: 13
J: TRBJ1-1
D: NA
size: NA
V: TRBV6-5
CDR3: CASKPGWNTEAFF
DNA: TGTGCCAGCAAGCCAGGGTGGAACACTGAAGCTTTCTTT

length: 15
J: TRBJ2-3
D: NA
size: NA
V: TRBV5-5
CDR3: CASSFLSGTTDTQYF
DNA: TGTGCCAGCAGCTTTTTATCGGGAACCACAGATACGCAGTATTTT

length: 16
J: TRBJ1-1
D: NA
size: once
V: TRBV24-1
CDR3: CATSDSRPAGNTEAFF
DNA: TGTGCCACCAGTGATTCTCGACCCGCGGGGAACACTGAAGCTTTCTTT

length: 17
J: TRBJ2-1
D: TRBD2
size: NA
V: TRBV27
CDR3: CASSSRGTRSSYNEQFF
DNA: TGTGCCAGCAGTTCTCGGGGGACTAGGAGCTCCTACAATGAGCAGTTCTTC

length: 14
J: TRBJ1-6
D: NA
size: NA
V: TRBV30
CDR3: CAWTPMEANSPLHF
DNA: TGTGCCTGGACCCCAATGGAGGCTAATTCACCCCTCCACTTT

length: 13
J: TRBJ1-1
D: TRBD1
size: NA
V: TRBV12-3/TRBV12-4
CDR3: CASSARQGITAFF
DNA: TGTGCCAGCAGTGCCCGACAGGGCATAACGGCTTTCTTT

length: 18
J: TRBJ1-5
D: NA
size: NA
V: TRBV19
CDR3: CASSIVQGLGGISQPQHF
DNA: TGTGCCAGTAGTATAGTTCAAGGACTGGGAGGGATAAGTCAGCCCCAGCATTTT

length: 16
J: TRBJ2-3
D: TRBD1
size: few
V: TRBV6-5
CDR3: CASSYLGQGGADTQYF
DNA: TGTGCCAGCAGTTACTTGGGACAGGGAGGAGCAGATACGCAGTATTTT

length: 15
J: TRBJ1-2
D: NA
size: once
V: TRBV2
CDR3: CASSATLGQTGGYTF
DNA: TGTGCCAGCAGTGCCACACTGGGGCAGACAGGCGGCTACACCTTC

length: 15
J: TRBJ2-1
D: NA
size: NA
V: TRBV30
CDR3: CACTEGGESVNEQFF
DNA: TGTGCCTGTACCGAAGGGGGGGAGAGCGTCAATGAGCAGTTCTTC

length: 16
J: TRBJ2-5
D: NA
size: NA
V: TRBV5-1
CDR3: CASSLGGPAVQETQYF
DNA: TGCGCCAGCAGCTTGGGAGGGCCAGCAGTACAAGAGACCCAGTACTTC

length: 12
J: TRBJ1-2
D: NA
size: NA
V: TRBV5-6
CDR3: CASRGGFYGYTF
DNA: TGTGCCAGTAGAGGTGGTTTCTATGGCTACACCTTC

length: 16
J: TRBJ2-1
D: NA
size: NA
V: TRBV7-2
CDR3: CASSLAGHTSYNEQFF
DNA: TGTGCCAGCAGCTTAGCGGGACATACATCCTACAATGAGCAGTTCTTC

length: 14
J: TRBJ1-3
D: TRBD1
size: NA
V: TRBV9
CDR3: CASSPQGVRNTIYF
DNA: TGTGCCAGCAGCCCACAGGGGGTCCGAAACACCATATATTTT

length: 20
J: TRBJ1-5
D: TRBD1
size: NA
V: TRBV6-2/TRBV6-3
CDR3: CASSYRGGQGAIIGGQPQHF
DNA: TGTGCCAGCAGTTATAGAGGAGGTCAGGGGGCTATCATCGGGGGTCAGCCCCAGCATTTT

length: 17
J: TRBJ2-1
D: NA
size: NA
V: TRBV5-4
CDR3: CASSPAPSQFSYNEQFF
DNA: TGTGCCAGCAGCCCCGCCCCGTCACAGTTTTCCTACAATGAGCAGTTCTTC

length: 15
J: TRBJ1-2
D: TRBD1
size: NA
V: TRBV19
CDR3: CASSIMDRGRFGYTF
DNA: TGTGCCAGTAGTATCATGGACAGGGGGAGGTTCGGCTACACCTTC

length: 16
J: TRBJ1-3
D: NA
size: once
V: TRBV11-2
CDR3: CASSLVSGNSGNTIYF
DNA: TGTGCCAGCAGCTTAGTTTCAGGAAACTCTGGAAACACCATATATTTT

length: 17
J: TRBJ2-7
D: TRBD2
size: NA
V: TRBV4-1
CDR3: CASSQQISGTSGYEQYF
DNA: TGCGCCAGCAGCCAGCAAATCTCCGGGACTAGCGGTTACGAGCAGTACTTC

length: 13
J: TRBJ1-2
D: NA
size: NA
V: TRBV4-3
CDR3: CASSQDRGYGYTF
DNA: TGCGCCAGCAGCCAAGATCGGGGGTATGGCTACACCTTC

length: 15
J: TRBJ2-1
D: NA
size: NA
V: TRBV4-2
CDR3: CASSQAGEQYNEQFF
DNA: TGTGCCAGCAGCCAAGCCGGGGAACAATACAATGAGCAGTTCTTC

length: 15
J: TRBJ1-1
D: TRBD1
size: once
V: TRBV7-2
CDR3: CASSFRQGDNTEAFF
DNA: TGTGCCAGCAGCTTCAGACAGGGGGATAACACTGAAGCTTTCTTT

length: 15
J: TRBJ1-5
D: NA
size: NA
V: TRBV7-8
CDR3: CASSPGGYSNQPQHF
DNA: TGTGCCAGCAGCCCGGGAGGATATAGCAATCAGCCCCAGCATTTT

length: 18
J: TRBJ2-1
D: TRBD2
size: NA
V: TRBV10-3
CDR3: CAINSEVPSGRAYNEQFF
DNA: TGTGCCATCAACTCTGAGGTGCCTAGCGGGAGAGCCTACAATGAGCAGTTCTTC

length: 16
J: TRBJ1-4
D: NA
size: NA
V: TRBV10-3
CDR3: CAISEAWGREVEKLFF
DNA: TGTGCCATCAGTGAGGCGTGGGGCAGGGAGGTTGAAAAACTGTTTTTT

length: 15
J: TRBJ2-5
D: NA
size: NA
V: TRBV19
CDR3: CASSIDGGNGKTQYF
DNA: TGTGCCAGTAGTATAGACGGAGGGAACGGCAAGACCCAGTACTTC